The 6 T cell receptor beta chains below were found in one sample sequenced in a study of follicular helper T cells after annual influenza vaccination (dated by TCRdb to about 2017). This specimen's time point label, interpreted: 2015-2016 season, pre-vaccination. The library was obtained by the immunoSEQ multiplex PCR assay. TCRdb holds this immuneACCESS table with in-frame rearrangements only. Some clones are missing; in checked studies, unresolved V genes explain under half, and the rest has no known cause. The sample records some 6,000 clones, around 86% of which are singletons. Around 0.73% of the sample belongs to the ten largest clones. The material was CXCR5- memory CD4+ T cells sorted from blood, obtained on the day of influenza vaccination. The sample's cell subset or site label, decoded: CXCR5- memory CD4 T cells. All receptors derive from an adult who received the influenza vaccine.

The chain is built from TRBV6-4 and TRBJ2-3, with D perhaps matching TRBD2 (6 bases). The CDR3 runs 16 residues. V was shortened by 2 bases and J by 0 bases, with 12 bases between the two germline ends. Germline CDR1 MRHNA, CDR2 SNTAGT. The CDR3: CASSDIGGGSTDTQYF. In DNA form, the CDR3 reads TGTGCCAGCAGTGACATAGGCGGAGGGAGCACAGATACGCAGTATTTT.

This clone was detected only once. The rearrangement joins TRBV6-6 to TRBJ2-7, with D perhaps matching TRBD1 (6 bases). The CDR3 length is 16 residues. Germline loops: CDR1 MNHNY, CDR2 SVGAGI (reference sequence). Trimming shortened V by 0 bases and J by 2 bases, and 14 bases separated the two germline ends. The CDR3: CASSYSLGTKAYEQYF. The CDR3 DNA sequence: TGTGCCAGCAGTTACTCGCTCGGGACAAAGGCCTACGAGCAGTACTTC.

Only one count was recorded for this clone. This chain uses TRBV18 with TRBJ1-5; 8 positions agree with TRBD1. The CDR3 has 14 amino acids. V trimming: 6 bases; J trimming: 7 bases; junction bases outside the gene matches: 8. The germline gives CDR1 KGHSH, CDR2 LQKENI. The chain's CDR3 is CASSPDRGSQPQHF. The CDR3 nucleotides read TGTGCCAGCTCTCCCGACAGGGGCAGCCAGCCCCAGCATTTT.

The CDR3 loop is CASSLGTSAGQETQYF. In nucleotides, the CDR3 is TGTGCCAGCAGCTTGGGCACTAGCGCCGGCCAAGAGACCCAGTACTTC. The chain employs TRBV7-2 and TRBJ2-5; 7 nucleotides agree with TRBD2. The CDR3 length is 16 residues. CDR1 and CDR2 from the germline V gene are SGHTA and FQGNSA. Losses at the gene ends were 3 bases for V and 1 base for J; bases not matched to a gene: 8.

This chain links TRBV11-2 with TRBJ1-2, with D possibly TRBD1 on 5 matching bases. Germline CDR1 and CDR2: SGHAT and FQNNGV. The V end lost 0 bases, the J end lost 6 bases, and 11 bases lay between the germline ends. This CDR3 is built from 14 residues. The CDR3 DNA reads as TGTGCCAGCAGCTTAGAGGGGACCTCTAATGGCTACACCTTC. This gives the protein CASSLEGTSNGYTF.

The chain is built from TRBV7-9 and TRBJ1-1; TRBD1 aligns across 7 bases. The CDR3 is 14 amino acids. CDR1 SEHNR and CDR2 FQNEAQ come from the germline V gene (reference sequence). V lost 5 bases, J lost 1 base, and 4 bases stayed unmatched. CDR3 amino acids: CASSAQGPNTEAFF. The CDR3, as DNA: TGTGCCAGCAGCGCACAGGGGCCGAACACTGAAGCTTTCTTT.